The next 14 T cell receptor beta chains were all read from a single sample in a study of monozygotic twins with inflammatory bowel disease. TCRdb reprocessed the 5' RACE reads, with one entry per CDR3 protein and no DNA. Its table lists approximately 120,000 distinct CDR3 sequences. The specimen was blood. The receptor source for this set is a human donor with ulcerative colitis or Crohn's disease, or a healthy co-twin of an affected twin (not recorded which).

The chain couples TRBV28 to TRBJ1-1; TCRdb lists TRBD1, though no DNA is available to test this call. CDR3 length equals 14 residues. Germline lookup yields CDR1 MDHEN and CDR2 SYDVKM. CDR3 protein: CASSQDFPKGEAFF.

The chain uses TRBV20-1 and TRBJ2-3. Germline V gives CDR1 DFQATT, CDR2 SNEGSKA (reference sequence). There are 14 residues in the CDR3. The CDR3 reads CSARVGLGSDTQYF.

The V gene is TRBV7-9, the J gene TRBJ2-5; TCRdb calls TRBD1, which cannot be checked without DNA. CDR1 is SEHNR and CDR2 is FQNEAQ in the germline V gene (reference sequence). The CDR3 spans 14 residues. The CDR3 loop is CASSDRDFWGTQYF.

The chain links TRBV5-1 to TRBJ2-7; TCRdb's D call, TRBD2, is unchecked because there is no DNA. Germline CDR1 SGHRS, CDR2 YFSETQ. The CDR3 sequence is 15 residues long. This chain's CDR3 is CASSLEVSGRDEQYF.

The chain uses TRBV27 and TRBJ2-1. From germline, CDR1 is MNHEY and CDR2 SMNVEV (reference sequence). The CDR3 sequence is 17 residues long. CDR3 amino acids: CASSLYSVLGPYNEQFF.

This chain links TRBV13 with TRBJ1-6; as DNA is missing, the TRBD1 call by TCRdb cannot be tested. CDR3 length: 15 residues. CDR1 PRHDT and CDR2 FYEKMQ come from the germline V gene (reference sequence). The CDR3: CASSLGEGKFSPLHF.

The genes are TRBV5-1 and TRBJ2-5; TCRdb gives TRBD2 as the D gene, but with no DNA this cannot be confirmed. Germline V gene lookup returns CDR1 SGHRS and CDR2 YFSETQ. This CDR3 contains 16 residues. CDR3 sequence: CASTNPRGGGGETQYF.

The genes are TRBV9 and TRBJ1-1. The CDR3 contains 13 residues. Germline V gene sequence: CDR1 SGDLS, CDR2 YYNGEE. The CDR3 is CASSAQQNTEAFF. Full variable domain (outside the CDR3, taken from reference TRBV9 and TRBJ1-1): DSGVTQTPKHLITATGQRVTLRCSPRSGDLSVYWYQQSLDQGLQFLIQYYNGEERAKGNILERFSAQQFPDLHSELNLSSLELGDSALYFCASSAQQNTEAFFGQGTRLTVV.

The gene calls are TRBV15 and TRBJ1-2. Germline values: CDR1 LNHNV, CDR2 YYDKDF (reference sequence). The CDR3 has 15 amino acids. CDR3 amino acids: CATSSYPGSSYGYTF.

V and J are TRBV27 and TRBJ2-1. CDR3 length equals 13 residues. The germline CDR1 and CDR2 sequences are MNHEY and SMNVEV (reference sequence). CDR3 residues: CASAYSAYNEQFF.

The chain links TRBV2 to TRBJ1-6. The CDR3 sequence is 15 residues long. Germline V lookup: CDR1 SNHLY, CDR2 FYNNEI. The CDR3: CASSFRRAPNSPLHF.

The chain combines TRBV28 with TRBJ1-1; TCRdb returns TRBD1, unconfirmable since there is no DNA. The CDR3 runs 14 residues. The germline V gene has CDR1 MDHEN and CDR2 SYDVKM. CDR3 loop: CASLGQGWNTEAFF.

The chain has TRBV6-1 and TRBJ1-1; the D call of TRBD1 rests on TCRdb alone, since no DNA is present to check it. The CDR3 totals 15 residues. Germline-derived CDR1 and CDR2 are MNHNS and SASEGT. The CDR3 loop reads CASSTRRAMNTEAFF.

The chain employs TRBV20-1 and TRBJ2-5; without DNA, the TCRdb call of TRBD1 cannot be checked. CDR3 length equals 17 residues. The germline CDR1 and CDR2 sequences are DFQATT and SNEGSKA (reference sequence). This chain's CDR3 is CSARATAGGSYQETQYF.